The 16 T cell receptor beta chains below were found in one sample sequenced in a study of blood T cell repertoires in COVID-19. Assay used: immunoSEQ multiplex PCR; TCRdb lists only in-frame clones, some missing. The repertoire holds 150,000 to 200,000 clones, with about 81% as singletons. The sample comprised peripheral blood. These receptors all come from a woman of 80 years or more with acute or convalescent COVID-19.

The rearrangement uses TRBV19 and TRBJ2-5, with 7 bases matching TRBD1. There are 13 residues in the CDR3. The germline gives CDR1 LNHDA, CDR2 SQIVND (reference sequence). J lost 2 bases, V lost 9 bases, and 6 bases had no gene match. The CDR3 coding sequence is TGTGCCAGCCAAAGGGGACAGCAAGAGACCCAGTACTTC. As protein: CASQRGQQETQYF. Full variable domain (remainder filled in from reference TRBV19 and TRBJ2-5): DGGITQSPKYLFRKEGQNVTLSCEQNLNHDAMYWYRQDPGQGLRLIYYSQIVNDFQKGDIAEGYSVSREKKESFPLTVTSAQKNPTAFYLCASQRGQQETQYFGPGTRLLVL.

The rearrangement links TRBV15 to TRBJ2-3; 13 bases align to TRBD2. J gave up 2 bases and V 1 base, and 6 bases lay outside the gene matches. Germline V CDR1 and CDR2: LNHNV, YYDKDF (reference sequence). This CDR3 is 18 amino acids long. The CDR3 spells CATSRVIGLAGDTDTQYF. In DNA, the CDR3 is TGTGCCACCAGCAGAGTAATTGGACTAGCGGGGGACACAGATACGCAGTATTTT.

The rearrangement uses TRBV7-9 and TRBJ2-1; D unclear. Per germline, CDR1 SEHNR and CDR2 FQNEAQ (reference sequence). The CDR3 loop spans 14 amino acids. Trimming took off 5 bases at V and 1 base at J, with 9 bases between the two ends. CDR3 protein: CASSPIHSYNEQFF. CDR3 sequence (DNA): TGTGCCAGCAGCCCAATACATTCCTACAATGAGCAGTTCTTC.

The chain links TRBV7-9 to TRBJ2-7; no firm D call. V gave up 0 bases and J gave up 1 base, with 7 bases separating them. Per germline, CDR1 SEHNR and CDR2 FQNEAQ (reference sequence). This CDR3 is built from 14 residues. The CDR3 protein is CASSLAAASYEQYF. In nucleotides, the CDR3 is TGTGCCAGCAGCTTAGCTGCGGCTTCCTACGAGCAGTACTTC.

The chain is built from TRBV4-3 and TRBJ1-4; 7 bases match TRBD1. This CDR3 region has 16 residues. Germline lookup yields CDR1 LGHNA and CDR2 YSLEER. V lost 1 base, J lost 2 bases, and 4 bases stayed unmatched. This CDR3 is CASSQARGQTNEKLFF. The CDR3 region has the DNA TGCGCCAGCAGCCAAGCAAGGGGACAGACTAATGAAAAACTGTTTTTT.

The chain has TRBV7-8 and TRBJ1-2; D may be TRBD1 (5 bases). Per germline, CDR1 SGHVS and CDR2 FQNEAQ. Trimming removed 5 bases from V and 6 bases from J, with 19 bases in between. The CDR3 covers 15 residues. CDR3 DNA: TGTGCCAGCAGCCCCCTTAGGGTTCAGGGCGATGGCTACACCTTC. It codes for CASSPLRVQGDGYTF.

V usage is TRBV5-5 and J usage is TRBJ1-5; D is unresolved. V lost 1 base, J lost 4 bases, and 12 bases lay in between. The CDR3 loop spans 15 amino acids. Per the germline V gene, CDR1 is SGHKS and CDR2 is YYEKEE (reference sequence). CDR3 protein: CASSLFTDGNQPQHF. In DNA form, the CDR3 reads TGTGCCAGCAGCTTGTTCACAGATGGGAATCAGCCCCAGCATTTT.

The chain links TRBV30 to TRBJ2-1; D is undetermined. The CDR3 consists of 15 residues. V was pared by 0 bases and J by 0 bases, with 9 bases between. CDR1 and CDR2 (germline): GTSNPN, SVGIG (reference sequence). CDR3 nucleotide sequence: TGTGCCTGGAGTGTCGGTCCAATCTCCTACAATGAGCAGTTCTTC. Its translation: CAWSVGPISYNEQFF.

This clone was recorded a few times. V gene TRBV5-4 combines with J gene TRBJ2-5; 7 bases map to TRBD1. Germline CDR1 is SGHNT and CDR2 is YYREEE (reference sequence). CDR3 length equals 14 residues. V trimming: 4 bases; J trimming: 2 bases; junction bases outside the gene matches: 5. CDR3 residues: CASSTGTEQETQYF. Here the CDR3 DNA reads TGTGCCAGCAGCACGGGGACAGAACAAGAGACCCAGTACTTC.

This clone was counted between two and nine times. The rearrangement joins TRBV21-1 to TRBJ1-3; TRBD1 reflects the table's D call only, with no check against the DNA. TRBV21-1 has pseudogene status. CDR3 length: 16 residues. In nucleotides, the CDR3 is TGTGCCAGCAGCAAAACCGGGACAGACTCTGGAAACACCATATATTTT. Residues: CASSKTGTDSGNTIYF.

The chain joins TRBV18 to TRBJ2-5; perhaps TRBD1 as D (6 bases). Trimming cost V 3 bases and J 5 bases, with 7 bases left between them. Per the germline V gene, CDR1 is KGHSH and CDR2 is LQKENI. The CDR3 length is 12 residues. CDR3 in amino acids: CASSPTGETQYF. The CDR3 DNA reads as TGTGCCAGCTCACCGACAGGCGAGACCCAGTACTTC. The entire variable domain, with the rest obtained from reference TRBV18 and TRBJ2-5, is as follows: NAGVMQNPRHLVRRRGQEARLRCSPMKGHSHVYWYRQLPEEGLKFMVYLQKENIIDESGMPKERFSAEFPKEGPSILRIQQVVRGDSAAYFCASSPTGETQYFGPGTRLLVL.

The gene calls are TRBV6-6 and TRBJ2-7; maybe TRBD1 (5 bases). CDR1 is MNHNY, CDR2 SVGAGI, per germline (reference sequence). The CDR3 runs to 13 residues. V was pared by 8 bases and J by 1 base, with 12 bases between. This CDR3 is CASFARDSYEQYF. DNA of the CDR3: TGTGCCAGCTTTGCCAGGGATTCCTACGAGCAGTACTTC.

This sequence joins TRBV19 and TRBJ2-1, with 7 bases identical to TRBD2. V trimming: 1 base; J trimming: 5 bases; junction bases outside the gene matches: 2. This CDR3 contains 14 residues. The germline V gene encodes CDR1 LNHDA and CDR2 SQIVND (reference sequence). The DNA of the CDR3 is TGTGCCAGTAGTATAGGGGCGGGGGACAATGAGCAGTTCTTC. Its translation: CASSIGAGDNEQFF.

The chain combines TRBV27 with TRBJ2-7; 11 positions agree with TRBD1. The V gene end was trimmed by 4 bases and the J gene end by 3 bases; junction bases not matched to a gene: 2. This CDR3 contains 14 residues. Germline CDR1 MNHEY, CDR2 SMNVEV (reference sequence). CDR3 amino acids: CASSYGTGGYEQYF. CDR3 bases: TGTGCCAGCAGTTACGGGACAGGGGGCTACGAGCAGTACTTC.

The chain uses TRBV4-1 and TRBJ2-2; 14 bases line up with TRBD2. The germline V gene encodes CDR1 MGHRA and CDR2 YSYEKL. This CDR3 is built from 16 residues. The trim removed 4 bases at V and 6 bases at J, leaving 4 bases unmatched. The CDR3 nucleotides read TGCGCCAGCAGCCCGGGACTAGCGGGAGTATCCGGGGAGCTGTTTTTT. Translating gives CASSPGLAGVSGELFF.

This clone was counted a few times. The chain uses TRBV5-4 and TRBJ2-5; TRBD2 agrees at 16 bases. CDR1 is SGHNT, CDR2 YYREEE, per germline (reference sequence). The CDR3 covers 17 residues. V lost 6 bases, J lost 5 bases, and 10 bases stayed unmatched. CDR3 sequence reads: CASTDGTSGGAWETQYF. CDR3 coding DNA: TGTGCCAGCACCGACGGGACTAGCGGGGGGGCCTGGGAGACCCAGTACTTC.